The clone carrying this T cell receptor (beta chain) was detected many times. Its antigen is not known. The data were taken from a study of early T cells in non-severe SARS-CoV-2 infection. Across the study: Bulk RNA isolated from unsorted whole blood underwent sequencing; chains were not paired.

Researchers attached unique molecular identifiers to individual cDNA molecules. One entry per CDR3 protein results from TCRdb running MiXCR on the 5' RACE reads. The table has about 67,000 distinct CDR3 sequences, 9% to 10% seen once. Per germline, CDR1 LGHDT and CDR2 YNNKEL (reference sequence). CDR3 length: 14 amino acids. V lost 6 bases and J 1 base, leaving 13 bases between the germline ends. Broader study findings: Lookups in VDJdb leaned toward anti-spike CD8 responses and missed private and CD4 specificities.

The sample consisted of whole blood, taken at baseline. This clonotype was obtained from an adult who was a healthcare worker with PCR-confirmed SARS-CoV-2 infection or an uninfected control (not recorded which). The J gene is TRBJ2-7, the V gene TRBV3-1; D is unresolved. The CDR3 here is CASRDSGLSYEQYF. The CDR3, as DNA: TGTGCCAGCAGAGACTCGGGTCTGTCCTACGAGCAGTACTTC.